The 25 T cell receptor beta chains below all came from one sample that was sequenced in a study of tumor-infiltrating lymphocytes in primary liver carcinoma (dated 2017 in TCRdb). Without any cell sorting, total RNA and DNA were co-extracted from around 18-30 mg of bulk tissue using the AllPrep DNA/RNA mini kit. This sample was sequenced with an Illumina HiSeq 2500. A constant-region primer and ProtoScript II reverse transcriptase were used to reverse-transcribe TCRbeta-specific cDNA from about 530 ng total RNA. The TCRbeta libraries were prepared through three rounds of nested multiplex PCR following a slightly modified ARM-PCR procedure. Each of the first two PCR rounds ran for about 11 cycles using multiplex TRBV1-TRBV30 forward primers together with a Cbeta reverse primer. The public reads were run again by TCRdb, first through fastp at Q25 and then through MiXCR, and only productive beta chains were kept. For every CDR3 protein sequence, its rows merge into one entry that carries the most common genes and DNA. The sample data list 100,000 or so distinct CDR3 sequences, and 55% to 80% of these were observed just once. Together, the top ten hold around 12% of the sample.

Sequencing was performed on liver tumor tissue from sampling region 2. Per the publication, the cell subset or site label means: tumor region T2, inferior pole. Receptor source: a woman in her sixties with primary liver carcinoma and hepatitis B virus infection.

This clonotype was seen a handful of times. The conserved closing phenylalanine or tryptophan is absent in this CDR3, likely reflecting a read error. V is TRBV20-1 and J is TRBJ1-2, with D hard to call. The CDR3 covers 16 residues. Between the trimmed V and J ends, which lost 7 bases and 4 bases, there was a span of 25 bases. Germline V gives CDR1 DFQATT, CDR2 SNEGSKA (reference sequence). The DNA for the CDR3 is TGCAGTGGCAGCCCAATCATGACCGGCCAGTCCTATGGCTACACCCTC. It translates to CSGSPIMTGQSYGYTL.

CDR3 nucleotides: TGTGCCAGCAGTTACGGTTCCTGGGTCACAGATACCTATAATTCACCCCTCCACTTT. As protein: CASSYGSWVTDTYNSPLHF. The chain uses TRBV6-6 and TRBJ1-6; no firm D call. The V end was cut by 2 bases, the J end by 2 bases, with 19 bases between. This CDR3 comprises 19 residues. The germline V gene has CDR1 MNHNY and CDR2 SVGAGI (reference sequence).

For this clonotype: An end of the junction does not agree with germline; a read error may underlie this. The V and J genes are TRBV4-1 and TRBJ2-1; TRBD2 aligns across 9 bases. CDR1 is MGHRA, CDR2 YSYEKL, per germline. The CDR3 extends over 20 amino acids. In DNA, the CDR3 is TGTGCCAGCAGCCCAATTCCCGGGACTAGCTTCGAAAGCTCCCACAATGAGCAGTTCTTC. Translating it yields CASSPIPGTSFESSHNEQFF.

With regard to this clonotype: This may be a read error: a much more frequent sequence differs by one nucleotide. V usage is TRBV2 and J usage is TRBJ2-7, with 8 bases identical to TRBD2. The CDR3 is 17 residues long. J gave up 2 bases and V 4 bases, and 13 bases lay outside the gene matches. CDR1 is SNHLY and CDR2 is FYNNEI in the germline V gene. The DNA of the CDR3 is TGTGCCAGCAGTGCGGCAGCGGGGGCACCCCACGCCTACGAGCAGTACTTC. It codes for CASSAAAGAPHAYEQYF.

Many counts were recorded for this clonotype. The chain recombines TRBV30 with TRBJ1-1, with 8 bases identical to TRBD1. With 0 bases clipped from V and 10 bases from J, the junction kept 4 bases outside the gene matches. The CDR3 extends over 12 amino acids. Germline V gives CDR1 GTSNPN, CDR2 SVGIG (reference sequence). This chain's CDR3 is CAWSVRDRIAFF. Written as DNA, the CDR3 is TGTGCCTGGAGTGTACGGGACAGGATAGCTTTCTTT.

The chain is built from TRBV7-8 and TRBJ2-1; a possible D gene is TRBD2 (6 bases). V was clipped by 11 bases and J by 8 bases, with 28 bases between them. This CDR3 is built from 16 residues. Germline V gives CDR1 SGHVS, CDR2 FQNEAQ. The CDR3 reads CAGNPGRLSFYYEQFF. CDR3 DNA: TGTGCCGGCAACCCCGGGAGACTATCCTTTTACTATGAGCAGTTCTTC.

This clonotype appeared many times. The chain recombines TRBV10-2 with TRBJ2-2; 12 nucleotides line up with TRBD2. The germline CDR1 and CDR2 sequences are WSHSY and SAAADI. J gave up 1 base and V 6 bases, and 0 bases lay outside the gene matches. CDR3 length: 15 residues. The CDR3 sequence: CASRTSGGNTGELFF. CDR3 coding DNA: TGCGCCAGCAGGACTAGCGGGGGGAACACCGGGGAGCTGTTTTTT.

This clonotype was picked up a small number of times. The V and J genes are TRBV18 and TRBJ1-1; TRBD1 might be the D (5 bases). Germline CDR1 and CDR2: KGHSH and LQKENI. The germline V and J ends were trimmed by 1 base and 6 bases, with 6 bases remaining between them. The CDR3 covers 12 residues. The DNA of the CDR3 is TGTGCCAGCTCACCACAGGGGTCTGAAGCTTTCTTT. Translation gives CASSPQGSEAFF.

The chain is built from TRBV7-3 and TRBJ2-1; TRBD2 matches at 13 bases. V shed 1 base, J shed 10 bases, and the junction held 7 bases outside the gene matches. The germline V gene encodes CDR1 SGHTA and CDR2 FQGTGA. The CDR3 totals 16 residues. The CDR3 here is CASSLMGTSGTTEQFF. In DNA form, the CDR3 reads TGTGCCAGCAGCTTAATGGGGACTAGCGGGACTACGGAGCAGTTCTTC.

This clonotype was picked up many times. This chain joins TRBV7-9 and TRBJ2-5; D is uncertain. CDR3 length: 10 amino acids. The germline gives CDR1 SEHNR, CDR2 FQNEAQ (reference sequence). V dropped 8 bases and J dropped 0 bases, with 1 base sitting between them. The CDR3 is CASHQETQYF. The CDR3 nucleotides read TGTGCCAGCCACCAAGAGACCCAGTACTTC.

The rearrangement joins TRBV11-3 to TRBJ2-7; D possibly uses TRBD1 or TRBD2 (6 bases each). CDR1 is SGHNT and CDR2 is YENEEA in the germline V gene. The CDR3 length is 16 residues. V lost 6 bases, J lost 1 base, and 19 bases lay in between. CDR3 amino acids: CASSARGTLLSYEQYF. The CDR3 DNA reads as TGTGCCAGCAGTGCCCGCGGGACACTACTTTCCTACGAGCAGTACTTC. Looking up the rest from reference TRBV11-3 and TRBJ2-7 gives the full variable domain: EAGVVQSPRYKIIEKKQPVAFWCNPISGHNTLYWYLQNLGQGPELLIRYENEEAVDDSQLPKDRFSAERLKGVDSTLKIQPAELGDSAVYLCASSARGTLLSYEQYFGPGTRLTVT.

This clonotype was seen at least ten times. The gene calls are TRBV28 and TRBJ1-1, with 7 nucleotides matching TRBD1. The CDR3 has 15 residues. Trimming cost V 3 bases and J 4 bases; bases outside gene matches: 8. Germline assignment: CDR1 MDHEN and CDR2 SYDVKM. The CDR3 DNA sequence: TGTGCCAGCAGTTTGGCAGGGGGGATTGTCACTGAAGCTTTCTTT. The encoded protein is CASSLAGGIVTEAFF.

Of note for this clonotype: A read error may produce the germline difference seen at one junction end. V is TRBV6-5 and J is TRBJ2-7, with 9 bases identical to TRBD2. The CDR3 consists of 15 residues. Germline V lookup: CDR1 MNHEY, CDR2 SVGAGI. The CDR3 loop is CVSSAAAGGCHEQYF. The CDR3 bases are TGTGTCAGCAGCGCGGCGGCGGGAGGGTGCCACGAGCAGTACTTC.

This clonotype occurred many times. The rearrangement links TRBV29-1 to TRBJ2-4; 7 positions match TRBD2. The CDR3 runs to 12 residues. Germline V gene lookup returns CDR1 SQVTM and CDR2 ANQGSEA. Germline trimming cut 6 bases from V and 8 bases from J; bases unmatched to any gene: 7. The CDR3, as DNA: TGCAGCGTCGGAATCGGGGGGTACATTCAGTACTTC. This gives the protein CSVGIGGYIQYF.

With regard to this clonotype: One junction end does not reproduce the germline sequence, and a read error may be involved. V is TRBV9 and J is TRBJ2-1; TRBD2 matches 9 bases. CDR1 and CDR2 (germline): SGDLS, YYNGEE. This CDR3 region has 18 residues. CDR3 nucleotides: TGTGTCAGCAGCGTAGGTGGTAGCGGGAGCCCCTCCCACAATGAGCAGTTCTTC. Translating it yields CVSSVGGSGSPSHNEQFF.

With regard to this clonotype: The conserved closing phenylalanine or tryptophan is absent in this CDR3, likely reflecting a read error. The V gene is TRBV11-2, the J gene TRBJ2-3, with 7 bases aligning to TRBD1. The junction had 8 bases not matched to a gene; V was cut back by 6 bases and J by 8 bases. There are 13 residues in the CDR3. CDR1 is SGHAT, CDR2 FQNNGV, per germline. The CDR3 DNA reads as TGTGCCAGCAGTAGGGACAGAACGGGTACGCAGTATATT. The encoded protein is CASSRDRTGTQYI.

As DNA, the CDR3 is TGTGCCAGCAGCTTACTTGGGGGAGGGCCGAGCACAGATACGCAGTATTTT. Protein product: CASSLLGGGPSTDTQYF. The chain uses TRBV7-9 and TRBJ2-3, with 7 bases aligning to TRBD2. Trimming removed 2 bases from V and 0 bases from J; junction bases left unmatched: 8. This CDR3 has 17 amino acids. The V gene's germline CDR1 is SEHNR and CDR2 FQNEAQ (reference sequence).

V is TRBV29-1 and J is TRBJ2-7, with D perhaps matching TRBD2 (6 bases). The CDR3 has 14 amino acids. Germline lookup yields CDR1 SQVTM and CDR2 ANQGSEA. Between the trimmed V and J ends, which lost 7 bases and 2 bases, there was a span of 18 bases. CDR3 coding DNA: TGCAGCGCCGTACTAGCTGGAGCTCCCTACGAGCAGTACTTC. This encodes CSAVLAGAPYEQYF.

The sample holds one count of this clonotype. The J gene is TRBJ1-5, the V gene TRBV14; weak D call: TRBD1 (5 bases). CDR3 size: 14 residues. V lost 2 bases and J lost 11, with 16 bases in between. Germline CDR1 is SGHDN and CDR2 is FVKESK. CDR3 sequence reads: CASSQRGLNRTQHF. In nucleotides, the CDR3 is TGTGCCAGCAGCCAAAGGGGTTTGAATCGGACCCAGCATTTT. Full variable domain (missing parts from reference TRBV14 and TRBJ1-5): EAGVTQFPSHSVIEKGQTVTLRCDPISGHDNLYWYRRVMGKEIKFLLHFVKESKQDESGMPNNRFLAERTGGTYSTLKVQPAELEDSGVYFCASSQRGLNRTQHFGDGTRLSIL.

With respect to this clonotype: The junction and the germline gene differ at one end; a read error may be behind it. The rearrangement uses TRBV11-2 and TRBJ2-2; 12 positions agree with TRBD2. CDR1 SGHAT and CDR2 FQNNGV come from the germline V gene. CDR3 length: 16 residues. The CDR3 spells CVSSFRLAGDAGKLFF. The CDR3 bases are TGTGTCAGCAGCTTCAGACTAGCGGGAGATGCGGGGAAGCTGTTTTTT.

This clonotype was seen at least ten times. This rearrangement joins TRBV6-5 to TRBJ2-7; 11 bases line up with TRBD2. CDR1 is MNHEY, CDR2 SVGAGI, per germline. CDR3 length: 14 amino acids. Germline trimming cut 6 bases from V and 3 bases from J; bases unmatched to any gene: 4. In DNA, the CDR3 is TGTGCCAGCAGAGTGACTAGCGGGAACTACGAGCAGTACTTC. Translated: CASRVTSGNYEQYF.

The chain carries TRBV11-2 and TRBJ2-1, with TRBD2 identical over 14 bases. The V segment lost 5 bases and the J segment 7 bases; nucleotides outside the gene matches: 10. CDR1 and CDR2 from the germline V gene are SGHAT and FQNNGV. The CDR3 totals 17 residues. The CDR3 sequence is CASSRRLAGGSGNEQFF. CDR3 nucleotides: TGTGCCAGCAGCAGGAGACTAGCGGGAGGGTCTGGGAATGAGCAGTTCTTC. Together with reference TRBV11-2 and TRBJ2-1, the CDR3 gives the full variable domain: EAGVAQSPRYKIIEKRQSVAFWCNPISGHATLYWYQQILGQGPKLLIQFQNNGVVDDSQLPKDRFSAERLKGVDSTLKIQPAKLEDSAVYLCASSRRLAGGSGNEQFFGPGTRLTVL.

Remarks on this clonotype: A much larger clonotype is one base distant, so this may be a read error. The V and J genes are TRBV11-2 and TRBJ2-5; D remains ambiguous. CDR1 is SGHAT, CDR2 FQNNGV, per germline. The CDR3 consists of 14 residues. The CDR3, as DNA: TGTGTCAGCAGCTTAGTTCGCCTGTCAGAGACCCAGTACTTC. Protein product: CVSSLVRLSETQYF.

With respect to this clonotype: This likely comes from a read error, as the CDR3 has no conserved phenylalanine or tryptophan at its end. V is TRBV11-2 and J is TRBJ1-4; 7 nucleotides match TRBD1. This CDR3 contains 18 residues. Germline CDR1 SGHAT, CDR2 FQNNGV. CDR3: CACSSTGTTQATNEKLFS. Here the CDR3 DNA reads TGTGCCTGCAGCTCGACAGGGACCACTCAAGCAACTAATGAAAAACTGTTTTCT.

V usage is TRBV4-1 and J usage is TRBJ1-5, with 9 positions matching TRBD1. The V and J ends lost 3 bases and 3 bases, in that order; junction bases with no gene match: 6. The germline V gene has CDR1 MGHRA and CDR2 YSYEKL. The CDR3 is made up of 16 amino acids. The CDR3 here is CASSQTGGKSNQPQHF. The CDR3 nucleotides read TGCGCCAGCAGCCAGACAGGGGGGAAGTCCAATCAGCCCCAGCATTTT.